This paragraph covers one T cell receptor (beta chain) sequence. The antigen is undetermined. The CDR3 is made up of 13 amino acids. V was pared by 6 bases and J by 3 bases, with 13 bases between. Germline V lookup: CDR1 SGHDT, CDR2 YYEEEE. The data are from a study of OX40 agonist ivuxolimab in advanced cancers. At the level of the study: With ivuxolimab, an agonistic anti-OX40 (CD134) antibody, patients were treated. Study-level points and caveats: Antigen specificity remained undetermined for the expanded peripheral T cells. More expanded clones were seen, on average, in CD8+ T cells than in CD4+.

Using immunoSEQ multiplex PCR, the repertoire was profiled, and TCRdb retains in-frame clones only, with some absent. The sample yields roughly 110,000 clones, roughly nine tenths seen once. The clonotype was recovered from an adult with an advanced solid tumor such as melanoma, head and neck, liver or kidney cancer. The chain uses TRBV5-6 and TRBJ2-7; weak D call: TRBD1 (6 bases). Sequencing used CD4+ or CD8+ T cells sorted from blood, obtained in a trial of the OX40 agonist ivuxolimab. The CDR3 sequence is CASTRTAFYEQYF. For the CDR3, the DNA is TGTGCCAGCACCCGGACAGCGTTCTACGAGCAGTACTTC. The full variable domain, with the rest looked up from reference TRBV5-6 and TRBJ2-7, is DAGVTQSPTHLIKTRGQQVTLRCSPKSGHDTVSWYQQALGQGPQFIFQYYEEEERQRGNFPDRFSGHQFPNYSSELNVNALLLGDSALYLCASTRTAFYEQYFGPGTRLTVT.